The subject of this entry is one T cell receptor (beta chain). Authors' analysis steps: By means of reference gene primer amplification, nucleated cell counts were estimated. Assay used: immunoSEQ multiplex PCR; TCRdb lists only in-frame clones, some missing. V and J calls and clone size are copied from that table; D and trimming were computed from the DNA. The sample records roughly 200,000 clones, 80% being singletons. The source of the sample is a study of blood T cell repertoires in COVID-19. Overall study context: Sites in the United States, Italy and Spain provided acute and convalescent COVID-19 samples. Sample material is recorded as cDNA or gDNA derived from T cells, B-cell-depleted T cells, or PBMCs.

Material: peripheral blood. The sequence was collected from a woman aged 70-85 years with acute or convalescent COVID-19.

The CDR3 bases are TGTGCCAGTAGACCAGGCCCCTCTGGAAACACCATATATTTT. It is translated as CASRPGPSGNTIYF. The V call is TRBV19, the J call TRBJ1-3, with unresolved D. The CDR3 covers 14 residues. Germline CDR1 reads LNHDA; CDR2 reads SQIVND (reference sequence). Trimming removed 6 bases at V and 0 bases at J, with 9 bases between.